This T cell receptor (beta chain) comes out of a study of T cells in Graves' hyperthyroidism and ophthalmopathy. RNA transcripts provided the source from which TCR beta CDR3 regions were amplified. During a first-round RT-PCR of the TCR CDR3, the HTBI primer set was used. TCRdb analysed the multiplex PCR reads with MiXCR anew, one entry per CDR3 protein. The data hold approximately 700,000 distinct CDR3 sequences, with 15% to 20% observed a single time. The PBMCs studied were ones that came from roughly 9.1 ml fresh peripheral blood. The CDR3 runs 14 residues. Germline V lookup: CDR1 MDHEN, CDR2 SYDVKM. Trimming pared 6 bases from V and 0 bases from J, leaving 10 bases between. Study-wide results and caveats: Blood also held most thyroid clonotypes expanded beyond 0.001.

This clonotype was observed at least ten times. What it recognizes is unknown. The clonotype originates from a man between 18 and 35 years old with Graves' hyperthyroidism. Input material: blood. The V and J genes are TRBV28 and TRBJ2-3; D might be TRBD2 (5 bases). The chain's CDR3 is CASREDHSTDTQYF. DNA for the CDR3: TGTGCCAGCAGGGAGGACCACAGCACAGATACGCAGTATTTT.